These 26 T cell receptor beta chains were sequenced from one sample in a study of Ad26.COV2.S vaccination and SARS-CoV-2 variants. Treatment meaning: 15 to 20 received Ad26.COV2.S at low or high dose, single or two shots; about 5 received placebo; per-sample allocation not given. Material that was analyzed had been drawn on day 63 after the first vaccine or placebo injection. Clones were sequenced by immunoSEQ multiplex PCR, and TCRdb holds only the in-frame ones, with some missing. The data show some 410,000 clones, about 90% seen once. Material: peripheral blood, obtained in a trial of Ad26.COV2.S vaccine versus placebo. The receptors here all came from a person aged 18-60 years who received the Ad26.COV2.S COVID-19 vaccine or a placebo.

The gene calls are TRBV13 and TRBJ2-7, with D perhaps TRBD1 (6 bases). Between the trimmed V and J ends, which lost 8 bases and 3 bases, there was a span of 11 bases. The V gene's germline CDR1 is PRHDT and CDR2 FYEKMQ (reference sequence). The CDR3 runs 12 residues. CDR3 DNA: TGTGCCAGCCCGGCCAGGGGCTACGAGCAGTACTTC. Its protein product is CASPARGYEQYF.

The J gene is TRBJ1-5, the V gene TRBV5-8, with unresolved D. Per the germline V gene, CDR1 is SGHTS and CDR2 is YDEGEE. Trimming left V 0 bases short and J 7 bases short, with 20 bases between. The CDR3 totals 17 residues. The CDR3, as DNA: TGTGCCAGCAGCTTGGTCAGGAACCTCGGGGTCGGCCAGCCCCAGCATTTT. This gives the protein CASSLVRNLGVGQPQHF.

This chain connects TRBV2 to TRBJ2-1; the D is unclear. The CDR3 spans 13 residues. The ends were cut back, 6 bases at V and 4 bases at J, with 10 bases in the middle. CDR1 and CDR2 from the germline V gene are SNHLY and FYNNEI. In DNA, the CDR3 is TGTGCCAGCAGCCCCCGAGGATACAATGAGCAGTTCTTC. This encodes CASSPRGYNEQFF.

V and J are TRBV19 and TRBJ1-5; 10 nucleotides agree with TRBD1. This CDR3 spans 14 amino acids. Germline CDR1 LNHDA, CDR2 SQIVND (reference sequence). The J segment lost 1 base and the V segment lost 6 bases, leaving 0 bases of the junction unmatched. This chain's CDR3 is CASRTGGSNQPQHF. Written as DNA, the CDR3 is TGTGCCAGTAGGACAGGGGGCAGCAATCAGCCCCAGCATTTT. Using reference TRBV19 and TRBJ1-5 for the parts outside the CDR3, the full variable domain is DGGITQSPKYLFRKEGQNVTLSCEQNLNHDAMYWYRQDPGQGLRLIYYSQIVNDFQKGDIAEGYSVSREKKESFPLTVTSAQKNPTAFYLCASRTGGSNQPQHFGDGTRLSIL.

The V gene is TRBV5-1, the J gene TRBJ2-7; weak D call: TRBD2 (7 bases). This CDR3 is built from 15 residues. Germline V CDR1 and CDR2: SGHRS, YFSETQ. The V gene lost 4 bases and the J gene lost 2 bases, with 16 bases spanning the gap. The CDR3 DNA reads as TGCGCCAGCAGCCTCCAAGGGGGGACTACCTACGAGCAGTACTTC. This encodes CASSLQGGTTYEQYF. Filled out from reference TRBV5-1 and TRBJ2-7, the complete variable domain reads KAGVTQTPRYLIKTRGQQVTLSCSPISGHRSVSWYQQTPGQGLQFLFEYFSETQRNKGNFPGRFSGRQFSNSRSEMNVSTLELGDSALYLCASSLQGGTTYEQYFGPGTRLTVT.

Here the CDR3 reads CASSLTNTGELFF. The CDR3 region has the DNA TGTGCCAGCAGCTTGACCAACACCGGGGAGCTGTTTTTT. The chain links TRBV11-2 to TRBJ2-2; no clear D gene. V was pared by 3 bases and J by 2 bases, with 4 bases between. The germline V gene encodes CDR1 SGHAT and CDR2 FQNNGV. The CDR3 is made up of 13 amino acids.

The DNA of the CDR3 is TGTGCCAGCAGCGTAGAGGGTTTCACTGAAGCTTTCTTT. Amino acid sequence: CASSVEGFTEAFF. The V gene is TRBV9, the J gene TRBJ1-1; D is unclear. The CDR3 has 13 amino acids. In germline, CDR1 is SGDLS, CDR2 YYNGEE. V lost 0 bases, J lost 4 bases, and 7 bases lay in between.

This chain connects TRBV9 to TRBJ1-2; D may be TRBD1 (6 bases). This CDR3 is 15 amino acids long. The germline V and J ends were trimmed by 5 bases and 0 bases, with 14 bases remaining between them. Germline V gene sequence: CDR1 SGDLS, CDR2 YYNGEE. The CDR3 DNA reads TGTGCCAGCAGAGGTGGGACAACCACTAACTATGGCTACACCTTC. This encodes CASRGGTTTNYGYTF.

The V gene is TRBV7-8, the J gene TRBJ1-3; tentative D call: TRBD1 (5 bases). The CDR3 covers 15 residues. Germline-derived CDR1 and CDR2 are SGHVS and FQNEAQ. The V gene lost 0 bases and the J gene lost 4 bases, with 10 bases spanning the gap. The CDR3, as DNA: TGTGCCAGCAGCTTAGCGCGGGGGGTCGGAAACACCATATATTTT. This codes for CASSLARGVGNTIYF. Full variable domain (outside the CDR3, taken from reference TRBV7-8 and TRBJ1-3): GAGVSQSPRYKVAKRGQDVALRCDPISGHVSLFWYQQALGQGPEFLTYFQNEAQLDKSGLPSDRFFAERPEGSVSTLKIQRTQQEDSAVYLCASSLARGVGNTIYFGEGSWLTVV.

The CDR3 sequence is CASSQESPGGHNEQFF. CDR3 nucleotide sequence: TGCGCCAGCAGCCAAGAATCCCCGGGGGGGCACAATGAGCAGTTCTTC. The genes are TRBV4-3 and TRBJ2-1; 8 bases are a match to TRBD2. V shed 0 bases and J 5 bases; nucleotides not matched to a gene: 6. Germline loops: CDR1 LGHNA, CDR2 YSLEER. This CDR3 is built from 16 residues.

CDR3 nucleotide sequence: TGTGCCAGCCGACCGGGACAGGTGATTGAACTACACGAGCAGTACTTC. It encodes CASRPGQVIELHEQYF. The rearrangement joins TRBV27 to TRBJ2-7, with 8 bases aligning to TRBD1. CDR1 is MNHEY and CDR2 is SMNVEV in the germline V gene (reference sequence). This CDR3 has 16 residues. V shed 8 bases, J shed 5 bases, and the junction held 17 bases outside the gene matches.

The CDR3 is CASSLGTGSGNTIYF. CDR3 in DNA: TGTGCCAGCAGCTTGGGCACGGGTTCTGGAAACACCATATATTTT. The chain uses TRBV5-8 and TRBJ1-3; D remains ambiguous. V was clipped by 0 bases and J by 1 base, with 8 bases between them. CDR1 is SGHTS and CDR2 is YDEGEE in the germline V gene. The CDR3 is 15 residues long.

The chain is built from TRBV30 and TRBJ2-2; weak D call: TRBD1 (6 bases). CDR3 size: 13 residues. V lost 0 bases to trimming and J lost 4 bases, with 6 bases between them. Germline CDR1 is GTSNPN and CDR2 is SVGIG (reference sequence). As DNA, the CDR3 is TGTGCCTGGAGTGTAGGGGGCACCGGGGAGCTGTTTTTT. Amino acid sequence: CAWSVGGTGELFF.

The chain has TRBV4-1 and TRBJ2-7; 11 bases are a match to TRBD2. CDR1 is MGHRA and CDR2 is YSYEKL in the germline V gene. V lost 5 bases to trimming and J lost 3 bases; unmatched junction nucleotides: 6. This CDR3 has 15 amino acids. The CDR3: CASSWPGLADYEQYF. In DNA form, the CDR3 reads TGCGCCAGCAGCTGGCCGGGACTAGCGGACTACGAGCAGTACTTC.

This chain connects TRBV28 to TRBJ2-1; D is unclear. V was pared by 3 bases and J by 8 bases, with 17 bases between. CDR3 length: 15 amino acids. In germline, CDR1 is MDHEN, CDR2 SYDVKM. This CDR3 reads CASSFQVRVDDEQFF. The CDR3 region has the DNA TGTGCCAGCAGTTTTCAGGTACGGGTTGACGATGAGCAGTTCTTC.

V usage is TRBV4-3 and J usage is TRBJ1-1, with 8 positions matching TRBD1. The germline gives CDR1 LGHNA, CDR2 YSLEER. V was pared by 1 base and J by 1 base, with 5 bases of the junction left unmatched. This CDR3 is 16 amino acids long. This CDR3 reads CASSQVGQGANTEAFF. The CDR3 bases are TGCGCCAGCAGCCAAGTTGGGCAGGGGGCGAACACTGAAGCTTTCTTT.

This clone was observed once. The chain employs TRBV4-3 and TRBJ1-6; possible D gene TRBD1, 5 bases. The length of the CDR3 is 15 residues. V was trimmed by 3 bases and J by 4 bases, leaving 10 bases between them. Germline-derived CDR1 and CDR2 are LGHNA and YSLEER. CDR3 nucleotides: TGCGCCAGCAGCCAGGGGGACGGGTATAATTCACCCCTCCACTTT. It yields the protein CASSQGDGYNSPLHF.

The chain is built from TRBV7-8 and TRBJ1-6, with D possibly matching TRBD1 (5 bases). CDR3 length equals 18 residues. Germline V gives CDR1 SGHVS, CDR2 FQNEAQ. V gave up 2 bases and J gave up 0 bases, with 14 bases separating them. The CDR3 loop reads CASSLMGGFSSYNSPLHF. The CDR3 DNA reads TGTGCCAGCAGCTTAATGGGGGGGTTTAGCTCCTATAATTCACCCCTCCACTTT.

The rearrangement uses TRBV24-1 and TRBJ2-1, with a weak D call TRBD1 (5 bases). CDR1 KGHDR and CDR2 SFDVKD come from the germline V gene. V was pared by 1 base and J by 3 bases, with 9 bases between. The CDR3 covers 15 residues. The CDR3 nucleotides read TGTGCCACCAGTGATTTTGCAGGGTACTACAATGAGCAGTTCTTC. Its translation is CATSDFAGYYNEQFF.

This clone is a singleton in its sample. This chain joins TRBV5-6 and TRBJ2-1; TRBD1 matches at 9 bases. Germline V gene sequence: CDR1 SGHDT, CDR2 YYEEEE. Germline trimming cut 4 bases from V and 6 bases from J; bases unmatched to any gene: 20. This CDR3 spans 19 amino acids. The CDR3 coding sequence is TGTGCCAGCAGCCTCCCGTTTCTAAGGGACAGGGATCGTAGCAATGAGCAGTTCTTC. Its translation: CASSLPFLRDRDRSNEQFF.

The chain links TRBV7-2 to TRBJ2-3; D perhaps matches TRBD2 (6 bases). CDR3 length: 15 residues. Germline values: CDR1 SGHTA, CDR2 FQGNSA. V was shortened by 5 bases and J by 6 bases, with 18 bases between the two germline ends. Here the CDR3 reads CASSPRGSGPDTQYF. CDR3 nucleotide sequence: TGTGCCAGCAGCCCCCGGGGTAGCGGCCCCGATACGCAGTATTTT.

This chain uses TRBV11-2 with TRBJ2-1; the match to TRBD1 covers 9 bases. The V gene's germline CDR1 is SGHAT and CDR2 FQNNGV. CDR3 length: 16 residues. V lost 1 base and J lost 3; bases outside the gene matches: 4. CDR3 sequence: CASSLGGDRDYNEQFF. The CDR3, as DNA: TGTGCCAGCAGCTTAGGGGGGGACAGGGACTACAATGAGCAGTTCTTC.

V and J are TRBV6-5 and TRBJ1-5; D gene ambiguous. CDR3 size: 12 residues. Germline assignment: CDR1 MNHEY and CDR2 SVGAGI. Trimming pared 8 bases from V and 0 bases from J, leaving 5 bases between. Here the CDR3 reads CASSDSNQPQHF. The CDR3 DNA is TGTGCCAGCTCCGATAGCAATCAGCCCCAGCATTTT.

The chain has TRBV15 and TRBJ2-1, with 12 bases aligning to TRBD2. The CDR3 contains 15 residues. Germline values: CDR1 LNHNV, CDR2 YYDKDF (reference sequence). After removal of 4 bases from V and 3 bases from J, the junction contained 1 base not matched to a gene. Here the CDR3 reads CATSKLAGGYNEQFF. The CDR3 DNA reads TGTGCCACCAGCAAACTAGCGGGGGGCTACAATGAGCAGTTCTTC.

The chain combines TRBV5-5 with TRBJ1-2; TRBD1 agrees at 9 bases. Germline trimming cut 4 bases from V and 2 bases from J; bases unmatched to any gene: 6. Germline assignment: CDR1 SGHKS and CDR2 YYEKEE (reference sequence). CDR3 size: 15 residues. CDR3 nucleotide sequence: TGTGCCAGCAGCCAAAACAGGGGGCTGAACTATGGCTACACCTTC. This gives the protein CASSQNRGLNYGYTF.

This clone was counted once. This chain links TRBV9 with TRBJ1-2; 9 bases map to TRBD1. From germline, CDR1 is SGDLS and CDR2 YYNGEE. Trimming took 3 bases from V and 5 from J; bases not matched to a gene: 17. The CDR3 is 18 amino acids. CDR3 nucleotide sequence: TGTGCCAGCAGCGCCAAGAATACTCCCGGGACAGGGAATTATGGCTACACCTTC. Its protein product is CASSAKNTPGTGNYGYTF.